The 15 T cell receptor beta chains in this list originate from one sample, sequenced in a study of shared clonotypes between healthy human individuals. TCRdb's table, derived via immunoSEQ multiplex PCR, lists solely in-frame clones and lacks some. The sample contains over a million clones, approximately 96% of which appear only once. Sequenced input: naive CD4+ T cells sorted from blood. Noted subset: CD45RA+ positively selected. The receptor source for this set is a young man in good health.

V and J are TRBV6-1 and TRBJ2-7; maybe TRBD1 (6 bases). This CDR3 has 12 residues. The V end lost 4 bases, the J end lost 7 bases, and 11 bases lay between the germline ends. Looked up from germline, CDR1 is MNHNS and CDR2 is SASEGT. CDR3 amino acids: CASSGRQVEQYF. CDR3 nucleotides: TGTGCCAGCAGTGGCCGACAGGTAGAGCAGTACTTC.

The chain is built from TRBV2 and TRBJ2-5; 15 positions agree with TRBD2. CDR1 is SNHLY and CDR2 is FYNNEI in the germline V gene. Trimming at V came to 3 bases and at J to 10 bases, leaving 6 bases not matched to a gene. There are 15 residues in the CDR3. The CDR3: CASSEGGTSGRLQYF. As DNA, the CDR3 is TGTGCCAGCAGTGAGGGGGGGACTAGCGGGAGGCTCCAGTACTTC.

Concerning this clone: The DNA is omitted, as the CDR3 cannot be located on it reliably, and the CDR3 follows TCRdb's listing. V usage is TRBV6-1 and J usage is TRBJ1-2; the listed D gene, TRBD1, was not tested against the DNA. The CDR3 is 15 residues long, counting both termini. Per the germline V gene, CDR1 is MNHNS and CDR2 is SASEGT. The CDR3 here is CASILDRGHDYGYTF.

The V call is TRBV5-1, the J call TRBJ2-3; unclear D gene. CDR1 is SGHRS, CDR2 YFSETQ, per germline. There are 12 residues in the CDR3. V was cut by 5 bases and J by 6 bases, with 10 bases left in between. As DNA, the CDR3 is TGCGCCAGCAGTCGGCCGTCTGATACGCAGTATTTT. Amino acid sequence: CASSRPSDTQYF.

The V and J genes are TRBV15 and TRBJ2-1; no reliable D call. From germline, CDR1 is LNHNV and CDR2 YYDKDF (reference sequence). Trimming took 5 bases from V and 5 from J, leaving 13 bases between them. The CDR3 extends over 14 amino acids. The CDR3 DNA reads TGTGCCACCAGCGTTAGGGCGTGGGACAATGAGCAGTTCTTC. It codes for CATSVRAWDNEQFF.

The chain uses TRBV7-3 and TRBJ2-1, with TRBD1 matching 7 bases. The CDR3 loop spans 16 amino acids. Trimming cost V 6 bases and J 6 bases; bases outside gene matches: 14. Germline-derived CDR1 and CDR2 are SGHTA and FQGTGA. The chain's CDR3 is CASSIGGYPAANEQFF. The CDR3 nucleotides read TGTGCCAGCAGTATAGGGGGCTACCCCGCCGCCAATGAGCAGTTCTTC.

The V call is TRBV10-3, the J call TRBJ2-5; maybe TRBD2 (5 bases). Germline V gene sequence: CDR1 ENHRY, CDR2 SYGVKD. The CDR3 loop spans 15 amino acids. Trimming cost V 3 bases and J 5 bases, with 16 bases left between them. As DNA, the CDR3 is TGTGCCATCAGTGACGCAAAGTTCCCGGGGGAGACCCAGTACTTC. Translation: CAISDAKFPGETQYF.

The chain combines TRBV27 with TRBJ1-1; 9 bases are shared with TRBD1. CDR1 and CDR2 (germline): MNHEY, SMNVEV (reference sequence). Germline trimming cut 5 bases from V and 10 bases from J; bases unmatched to any gene: 8. The CDR3 consists of 13 residues. CDR3: CASSPGQGSRAFF. The CDR3 DNA reads as TGTGCCAGCAGTCCCGGACAGGGGAGTCGAGCTTTCTTT.

This chain joins TRBV5-4 and TRBJ2-3; maybe TRBD2 (6 bases). CDR1 and CDR2 from the germline V gene are SGHNT and YYREEE (reference sequence). This CDR3 region has 16 residues. V lost 3 bases and J 3 bases, leaving 17 bases between the germline ends. CDR3 coding DNA: TGTGCCAGCAGCTCCGGAGGGCCTGGCAAAACAGATACGCAGTATTTT. It is translated as CASSSGGPGKTDTQYF.

This chain connects TRBV19 to TRBJ2-7; D may be TRBD1 or TRBD2 (5 bases each). Between the trimmed V and J ends, which lost 6 bases and 2 bases, there was a span of 11 bases. Germline V CDR1 and CDR2: LNHDA, SQIVND (reference sequence). The CDR3 is 13 amino acids. This chain's CDR3 is CASRGVVAYEQYF. The DNA for the CDR3 is TGTGCCAGTAGGGGGGTAGTAGCCTACGAGCAGTACTTC.

CDR3 sequence reads: CASLGGWREGLINEQFF. The CDR3 DNA is TGTGCCAGCCTGGGGGGATGGCGGGAGGGCCTTATTAATGAGCAGTTCTTC. This sequence joins TRBV7-9 and TRBJ2-1, with 9 bases fitting TRBD2. This CDR3 contains 17 residues. V was pared by 8 bases and J by 7 bases, with 18 bases of the junction left unmatched. Germline V lookup: CDR1 SEHNR, CDR2 FQNEAQ (reference sequence).

V usage is TRBV2 and J usage is TRBJ1-3, with 7 bases identical to TRBD1. With 6 bases clipped from V and 4 bases from J, the junction kept 6 bases outside the gene matches. The CDR3 has 14 residues. The germline V gene encodes CDR1 SNHLY and CDR2 FYNNEI. The CDR3 spells CASSQGQSGNTIYF. CDR3 bases: TGTGCCAGCAGCCAGGGACAGTCCGGAAACACCATATATTTT.

The CDR3 reads CASSVGNRANYGYTF. CDR3 nucleotide sequence: TGTGCCAGCAGCGTAGGGAATCGAGCTAACTATGGCTACACCTTC. The J gene is TRBJ1-2, the V gene TRBV9; D not certain. V was clipped by 0 bases and J by 0 bases, with 9 bases between them. The CDR3 extends over 15 amino acids. CDR1 and CDR2 from the germline V gene are SGDLS and YYNGEE.

Comments on this clone: Other DNA sequences from this sample encode an identical CDR3 as well. The chain carries TRBV7-9 and TRBJ2-3; D call uncertain. This CDR3 region has 11 residues. CDR1 is SEHNR and CDR2 is FQNEAQ in the germline V gene (reference sequence). V shed 5 bases and J shed 3 bases, with 3 bases lying between them. The CDR3 loop reads CASSRTDTQYF. The CDR3 coding sequence is TGTGCCAGCAGCCGAACAGATACGCAGTATTTT.

V and J are TRBV28 and TRBJ2-2, with 9 bases identical to TRBD1. Germline V CDR1 and CDR2: MDHEN, SYDVKM. The trim removed 5 bases at V and 5 bases at J, leaving 6 bases unmatched. This CDR3 is 15 amino acids long. The CDR3 DNA reads TGTGCCAGCAGTGAACAGGGGGCTGGTACCGGGGAGCTGTTTTTT. It encodes CASSEQGAGTGELFF.